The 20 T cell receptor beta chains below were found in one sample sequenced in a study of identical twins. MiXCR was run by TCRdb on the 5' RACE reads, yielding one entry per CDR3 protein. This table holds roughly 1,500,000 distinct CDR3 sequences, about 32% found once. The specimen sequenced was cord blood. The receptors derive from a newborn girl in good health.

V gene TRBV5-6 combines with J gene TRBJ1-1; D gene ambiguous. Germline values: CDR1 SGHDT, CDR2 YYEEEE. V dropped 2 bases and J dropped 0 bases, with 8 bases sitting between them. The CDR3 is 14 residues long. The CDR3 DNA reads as TGTGCCAGCAGCTTTAGAAACTTGAACACTGAAGCTTTCTTT. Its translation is CASSFRNLNTEAFF.

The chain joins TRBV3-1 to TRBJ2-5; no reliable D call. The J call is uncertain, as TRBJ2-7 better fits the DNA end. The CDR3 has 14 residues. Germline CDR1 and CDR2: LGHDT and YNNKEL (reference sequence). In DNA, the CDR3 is TGTGCCAGCAGCCAAGGGGGTAGCTACCCCGAGCAGTACTTC. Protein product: CASSQGGSYPEQYF.

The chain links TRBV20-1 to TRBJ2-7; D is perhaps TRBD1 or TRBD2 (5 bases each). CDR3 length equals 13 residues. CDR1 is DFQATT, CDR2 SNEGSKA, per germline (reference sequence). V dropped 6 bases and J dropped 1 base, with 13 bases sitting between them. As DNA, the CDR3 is TGCAGTGCCCGGGACGAGAGATCCTACGAGCAGTACTTC. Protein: CSARDERSYEQYF.

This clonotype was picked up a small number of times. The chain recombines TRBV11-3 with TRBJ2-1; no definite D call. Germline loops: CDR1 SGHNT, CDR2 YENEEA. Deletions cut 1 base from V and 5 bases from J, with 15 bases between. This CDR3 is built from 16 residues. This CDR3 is CASSLGWYQTNNEQFF. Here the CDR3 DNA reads TGTGCCAGCAGCTTAGGGTGGTACCAGACAAACAATGAGCAGTTCTTC.

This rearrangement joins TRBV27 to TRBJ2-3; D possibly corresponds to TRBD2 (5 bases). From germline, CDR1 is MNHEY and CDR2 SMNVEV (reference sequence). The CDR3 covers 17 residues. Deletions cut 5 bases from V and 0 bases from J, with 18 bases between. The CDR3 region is CASSGRDIVISTDTQYF. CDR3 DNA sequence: TGTGCCAGCAGTGGGAGAGATATAGTAATTAGCACAGATACGCAGTATTTT.

For the CDR3, the DNA is TGTGCCAGCAGTTTGATAGGGCCCGACCCCTTTGGCTATGGCTACACCTTC. Translation: CASSLIGPDPFGYGYTF. The chain links TRBV27 to TRBJ1-2; D gene unclear. CDR1 MNHEY and CDR2 SMNVEV come from the germline V gene (reference sequence). V was trimmed by 3 bases and J by 4 bases, leaving 21 bases between them. This CDR3 region has 17 residues.

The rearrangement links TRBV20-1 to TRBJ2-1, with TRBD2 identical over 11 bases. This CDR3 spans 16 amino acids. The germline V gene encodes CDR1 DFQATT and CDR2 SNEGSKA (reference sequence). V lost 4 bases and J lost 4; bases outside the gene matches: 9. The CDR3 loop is CSAISTGLAVYNEQFF. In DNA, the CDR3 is TGCAGTGCTATCTCCACGGGACTAGCGGTTTACAATGAGCAGTTCTTC.

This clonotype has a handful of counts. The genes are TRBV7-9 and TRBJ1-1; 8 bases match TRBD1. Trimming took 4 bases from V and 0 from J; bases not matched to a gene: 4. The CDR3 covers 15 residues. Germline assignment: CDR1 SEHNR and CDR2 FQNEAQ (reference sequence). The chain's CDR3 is CASSSLQGVNTEAFF. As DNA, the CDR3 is TGTGCCAGCAGCTCGTTACAGGGGGTGAACACTGAAGCTTTCTTT.

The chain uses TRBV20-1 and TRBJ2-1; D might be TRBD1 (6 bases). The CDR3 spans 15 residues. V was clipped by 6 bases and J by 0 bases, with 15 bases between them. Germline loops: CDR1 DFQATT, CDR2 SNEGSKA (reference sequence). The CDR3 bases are TGCAGTGCCCACCGACAGGCTAGCTCCTACAATGAGCAGTTCTTC. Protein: CSAHRQASSYNEQFF.

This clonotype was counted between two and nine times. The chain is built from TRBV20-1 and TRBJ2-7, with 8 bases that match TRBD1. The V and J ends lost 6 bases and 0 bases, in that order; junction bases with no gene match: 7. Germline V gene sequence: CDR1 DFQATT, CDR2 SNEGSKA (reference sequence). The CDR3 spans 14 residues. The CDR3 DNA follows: TGCAGTGCCAGAAACAGGGGGAACTCCTACGAGCAGTACTTC. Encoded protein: CSARNRGNSYEQYF.

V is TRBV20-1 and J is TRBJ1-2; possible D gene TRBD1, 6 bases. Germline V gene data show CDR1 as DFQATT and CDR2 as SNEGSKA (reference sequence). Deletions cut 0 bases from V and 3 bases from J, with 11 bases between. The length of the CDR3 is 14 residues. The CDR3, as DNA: TGCAGTGCTAGAGATACAGGGAGATACTATGGCTACACCTTC. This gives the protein CSARDTGRYYGYTF.

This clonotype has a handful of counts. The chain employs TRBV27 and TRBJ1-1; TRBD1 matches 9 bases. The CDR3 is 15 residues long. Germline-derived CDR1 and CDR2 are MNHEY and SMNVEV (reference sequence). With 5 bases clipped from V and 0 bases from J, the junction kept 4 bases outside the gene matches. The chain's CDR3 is CASSTYRGLNTEAFF. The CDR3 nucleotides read TGTGCCAGCAGTACTTACAGGGGGCTGAACACTGAAGCTTTCTTT.

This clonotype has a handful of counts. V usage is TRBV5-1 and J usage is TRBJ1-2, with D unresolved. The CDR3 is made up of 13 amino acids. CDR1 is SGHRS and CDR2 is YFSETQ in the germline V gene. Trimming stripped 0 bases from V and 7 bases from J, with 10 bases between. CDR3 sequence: CASSLDGEAGYTF. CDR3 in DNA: TGCGCCAGCAGCTTGGACGGGGAGGCTGGCTACACCTTC.

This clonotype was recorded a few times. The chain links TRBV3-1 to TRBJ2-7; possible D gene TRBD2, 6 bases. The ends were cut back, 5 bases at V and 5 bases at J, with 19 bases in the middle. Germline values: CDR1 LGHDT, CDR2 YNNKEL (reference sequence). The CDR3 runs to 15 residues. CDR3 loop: CASSELAGPLDEQYF. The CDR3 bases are TGTGCCAGCAGCGAACTAGCCGGTCCCCTTGACGAGCAGTACTTC.

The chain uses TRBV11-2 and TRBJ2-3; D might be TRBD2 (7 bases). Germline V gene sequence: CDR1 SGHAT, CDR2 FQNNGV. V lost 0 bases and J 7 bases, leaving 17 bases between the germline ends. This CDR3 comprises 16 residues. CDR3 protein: CASSLDPGGGGNTQYF. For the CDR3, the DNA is TGTGCCAGCAGCTTAGATCCCGGAGGGGGAGGGAATACGCAGTATTTT.

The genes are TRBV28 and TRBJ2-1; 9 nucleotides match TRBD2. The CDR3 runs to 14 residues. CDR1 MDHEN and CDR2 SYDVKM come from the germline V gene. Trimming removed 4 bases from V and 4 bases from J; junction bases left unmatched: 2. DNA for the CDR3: TGTGCCAGCAGTTGGGCGGGAGGGTACAATGAGCAGTTCTTC. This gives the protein CASSWAGGYNEQFF.

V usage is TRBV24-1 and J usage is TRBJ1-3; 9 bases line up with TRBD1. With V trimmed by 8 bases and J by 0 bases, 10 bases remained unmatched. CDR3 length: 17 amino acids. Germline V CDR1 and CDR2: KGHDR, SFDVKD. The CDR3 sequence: CATTPTGGDFSGNTIYF. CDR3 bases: TGTGCCACCACCCCGACAGGGGGGGATTTCTCTGGAAACACCATATATTTT.

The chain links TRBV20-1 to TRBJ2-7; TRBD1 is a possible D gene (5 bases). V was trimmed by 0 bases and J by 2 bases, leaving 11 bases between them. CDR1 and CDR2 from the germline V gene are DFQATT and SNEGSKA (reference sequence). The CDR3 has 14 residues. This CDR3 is CSARDRRGTYEQYF. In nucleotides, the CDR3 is TGCAGTGCTAGAGACAGAAGGGGAACCTACGAGCAGTACTTC.

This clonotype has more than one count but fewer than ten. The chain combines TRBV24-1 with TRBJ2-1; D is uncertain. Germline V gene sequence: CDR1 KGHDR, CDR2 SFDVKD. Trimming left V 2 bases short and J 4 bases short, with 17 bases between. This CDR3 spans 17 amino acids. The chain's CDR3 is CATSDSLRKQSYNEQFF. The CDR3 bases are TGTGCCACCAGTGATTCTCTCCGGAAACAATCGTACAATGAGCAGTTCTTC.

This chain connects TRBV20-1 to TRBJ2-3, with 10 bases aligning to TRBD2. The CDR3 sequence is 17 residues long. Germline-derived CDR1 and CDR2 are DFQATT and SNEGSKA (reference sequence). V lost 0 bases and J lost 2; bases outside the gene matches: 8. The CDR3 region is CSARDVGLALPTDTQYF. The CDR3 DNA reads TGCAGTGCTAGAGATGTGGGACTAGCGCTACCCACAGATACGCAGTATTTT.